This TCR beta chain is drawn from a study of breast tumors, draining lymph nodes, adjacent tissues. The CDR3 loop spans 16 amino acids. Germline-derived CDR1 and CDR2 are LGHDT and YNNKEL (reference sequence). V lost 0 bases, J lost 10 bases, and 8 bases stayed unmatched. This clonotype occurred many times. TCRdb re-analysed the multiplex PCR reads in MiXCR, keeping a single row per CDR3 protein. The sample consists of more than 250,000 distinct CDR3 sequences, 30% of them appearing once. Breast cancer patients provided tissue from their axillary draining lymph nodes. This chain joins TRBV3-1 and TRBJ1-6; 8 bases match TRBD1. What was sequenced was axillary lymph node tissue. The source is a female donor with breast cancer. Some clones in this sample may be carry-over from other donors' samples. In nucleotides, the CDR3 is TGTGCCAGCAGCCAAGAACGGCGACAGGGGAGATCACCCCTCCACTTT. This gives the protein CASSQERRQGRSPLHF.